Here is one TCR beta chain with its context. Sequenced by immunoSEQ multiplex PCR; TCRdb stores in-frame clones only, minus some. Of 65,000 to 70,000 clones listed, around 84% are singletons. This record belongs to a study of control samples from healthy donors and cancer patients. The junction had 10 bases not matched to a gene; V was cut back by 4 bases and J by 3 bases. The CDR3 is 18 residues long. In germline, CDR1 is MNHNS, CDR2 SASEGT. This rearrangement joins TRBV6-1 to TRBJ2-3; 13 nucleotides match TRBD2. Source material: PBMCs. This receptor was identified in a woman in her forties or fifties with lung cancer. CDR3 sequence (DNA): TGTGCCAGCAGTGTAACTAGCGGGGGGGCGGGGGCGACAGATACGCAGTATTTT. It is translated as CASSVTSGGAGATDTQYF.